The subject of this entry is one TCR beta chain. The antigen it binds to is not known. The record has no base qualities; no much larger clone is one base away. This entry comes from a study of cytomegalovirus exposure and HLA in healthy donors (dated by TCRdb to the late 2010s). Regarding the complete study: An earlier analysis of roughly 630 of the donors reported roughly 270 Gb of sequence data and 120 million or so unique TCR beta sequences from 190 million or so T cells. Every repertoire in the discovery cohort had been generated on one and the same sequencing platform. To study patterns of TCR occurrence, a later analysis re-analyzed previously published TCR beta repertoires from 666 donors and added high-resolution HLA genotyping. Class I and class II HLA loci were covered by the typing at four-digit resolution. High-throughput TCR immunosequencing, statistical association of individual TCRs with disease status, and machine learning were combined to predict cytomegalovirus infection status. An earlier analysis of several hundred of the donors used high-throughput TCR beta sequencing to judge whether each TCR beta V gene segment behaved as functional or pseudogenic. A later genetic analysis took genome-wide SNP genotypes for about 55% of the roughly 670 donors and used that subset as a discovery cohort. In addition to the first cohort of 666 subjects, a separate validation cohort of around 110 different subjects was used. The aim of the study was to test whether cataloging public T cell receptors could identify signatures of past pathogen exposure. Because of strong linkage in the cohort, 4 to 6 DR-DQ haplotypes were treated as single units for association and clustering. Among roughly 370 genotyped donors of the cohort, an average of around 240,000 unique TCR beta nucleotide sequences were sequenced per donor, 15% to 20% of them non-productive. The study profiled the T cell repertoires of 500 to 800 subjects by immunosequencing and related them to cytomegalovirus serostatus. Rather than using new phenotypic data, the later analysis identified candidate immune exposures from TCR beta sequences and from how often those sequences occurred across donors. The number of typed donors differed by locus: about 620-640 for A, B, C, DRB1 and DQB1; 522 for DQA1; fewer than 610 for DPA1; and some 430 for DPB1. Of the approximately 400 genotyped donors, about 80% fell in the genetic ancestry cluster associated with self-reported Caucasian donors. Donor age, sex, ethnicity and CMV serostatus were collected together with the repertoire data. Roughly 300 gigabases of sequencing data and around 88 million unique TCR sequences made up an early release that covered approximately 700 HLA-typed donors.

Paper-wide results and their limitations: Linkage disequilibrium might explain the correlated functional status among segregating V segments, but an unknown experimental factor could not be ruled out. Strong co-occurrence of HLA alleles, especially DR and DQ, made assigning TCR associations to individual alleles difficult. The earlier analysis of approximately 540 of the donors excluded seventeen rarely observed V segments, including chromosome 9 orphons, because counts were too low. Because HLA typing was unavailable for some donors at each locus, only the typed subset was used in association tests. A later analysis reported that several top co-occurrence clusters appeared linked to parvovirus B19, influenza, CMV and Epstein-Barr virus. It was suggested by the authors that the approach could potentially be generalized to other disease states and immunological phenotypes. A later genetic analysis reported fewer N-insertions in productive TCRs among donors in an Asian-associated ancestry cluster than the roughly 700-donor mean. V-gene and J-gene trimming of TCR beta chains was associated with a missense DCLRE1C variant in a later genetic analysis, and the association was replicated in an independent cohort. The study gave a list of 150 to 200 TCR beta chains associated with cytomegalovirus. In vitro tests confirmed that three of the cytomegalovirus-associated TCR beta chains recognize cytomegalovirus antigens. Roughly uniform sequencing depth across donors was assumed in presence/absence analyses, although this assumption may not hold. In this cohort, only TCR beta chains were sequenced, and detectable features were limited by the absence of alpha or paired-chain data. According to a later analysis, TCR association rates differed among HLA loci, with DRB1 alleles showing the most associated TCRs and HLA-C alleles showing the fewest. In a later analysis, HLA-associated TCR beta chains showed more clonal expansion and lower generation probabilities than non-associated chains that were equally common. Immune exposure information for the cohort was limited to CMV serostatus. In an earlier analysis of approximately 590 of the donors, most TCR beta V segments appeared in productive rearrangements about 87% or about 30% of the time, broadly matching IMGT annotations. A group of highly shared sequence variants was considered likely to be a technical artifact of the sequencing pipeline. A further reported finding was that TCR beta sequences accurately predicted the HLA-A and HLA-B alleles for most subjects in the first cohort. Because the 87-base-pair reads could not distinguish some IMGT-functional V segments, including TRBV6-2 and TRBV6-3, those segments were excluded. A later analysis associated 15,000 to 20,000 TCR beta sequences with specific HLA alleles at a false discovery rate of 0.05. While some public TCRs were present in many individuals, most TCR sequences turned up only very rarely across donors. According to a later analysis, most CMV-associated TCR beta chains appeared to be HLA-restricted, and the HLA associations seemed to be driven largely by CMV exposure. The classifier was reported to diagnose cytomegalovirus status with high specificity and sensitivity in both the original cohort and the validation cohort.

Libraries were built with the immunoSEQ multiplex PCR assay. For the multiplex PCR, a mixture combining 60 forward primers for TCR Vbeta segments and 13 reverse primers for TCR Jbeta segments was used. Amplification of the CDR3 region of rearranged TCR beta genes was performed with a multiplex PCR assay on genomic DNA. Amplified TCR beta libraries were sequenced as 87-base-pair reads on the Illumina HiSeq System. Turning to the authors' computational methods: In a later analysis, about 80 million unique TCR beta chains were counted across the roughly 670 repertoires, and around 11 million of these chains were shared by at least two donors. To remove PCR and sequencing errors, raw reads were error-corrected and collapsed into unique sequences using a nearest-neighbor algorithm that merged closely related sequences. CDR3 sequences were aligned to IMGT reference sequences to assign V, D and J gene segments. For a sequence to be retained, at least a six-nucleotide match to both a V gene segment and a J gene segment was required. Rearrangements were classified as productive when the CDR3 lacked stop codons and remained in frame with V and J, and all other rearrangements were classified as non-productive. Following IMGT convention, CDR3 was defined as the stretch from the second conserved V-encoded cysteine to the conserved J-encoded phenylalanine. The earlier analysis of 450 to 750 of the donors excluded any sequence lacking an unambiguous match to a single V gene segment. In an earlier analysis of some 590 of the donors, a V segment was called functional when productive rearrangements were above 56.7%, and segregating when the standard deviation between donors exceeded 5%. A statistical classification framework was built to diagnose cytomegalovirus status from the catalog of TCR beta chain sequences. V and J gene assignment, in a later analysis, came from comparing TCR nucleotide sequences with IMGT/GENE-DB human TR gene sequences. The TCRdist pipeline was used in a later analysis to assign CDR3 sequences and most-parsimonious VDJ recombination scenarios. A later analysis defined each TCR beta chain by its CDR3 amino acid sequence plus V-gene family, and excluded reads lacking a unique V-gene family. To address suspected cross-contamination and a sequencing artifact, a later analysis removed a few hundred highly shared, low-generation-probability nucleotide sequences. For each public chain, a later analysis derived a clonal expansion index from normalized ranks of inferred template counts within each repertoire. A later analysis computed generation probabilities with a VDJ recombination model fitted to out-of-frame rearrangements, and checked the results against IGoR. In a later analysis, hypergeometric tests were used to score TCR-TCR, TCR-HLA and TCR-CMV co-occurrence, with a repertoire-size bias correction applied to TCR pairs. False discovery rates were estimated in a later analysis by permuting HLA or CMV assignments 20 times. In a later analysis, co-occurring TCRs were grouped using DBSCAN, and TCRdist sequence similarity was added for clustering within HLA-allele-positive subsets. Repertoires with fewer than 30,000 or more than 120,000 public chains were left out of co-occurrence clustering, as were roughly five repertoires with anomalous nucleotide sharing. In TCRdb, the immuneACCESS table is reduced to in-frame sequences with V and J assigned. These tables do not hold every clone; where another copy was compared, an unresolved V gene accounts for under half, and the others remain unexplained. That table supplies the V and J calls and clone size; D and trimming were determined from the DNA. For this sample there are about 200,000 clones; around 80% appear just once. 1.5% to 2% of the sample is held by the ten biggest clonotypes.

The CDR3 contains 16 residues, cysteine and phenylalanine counted. The only DNA kept is the CDR3, 48 bases in frame from the first base. Looking up the germline V gene yields CDR1 MDHEN and CDR2 SYDVKM. V has 11 bases trimmed and J has 1 base trimmed; junction bases matching no gene number 15. In total, 600 or so healthy bone marrow donors made up the cohort. Cohort members were all nominally healthy when sampled, although unrecorded immune exposures were likely present. The donor was CMV seronegative and was included in the group of a few hundred seronegative cohort members. Each donor provided a peripheral blood sample, and peripheral blood mononuclear cells were used for TCR beta sequencing. Genomic DNA was extracted from the blood cell samples with the Qiagen DNeasy Blood Extraction Kit.

The chain is made from TRBV28 and TRBJ1-1; TRBD1 fits 8 bases in the junction. Sample: PBMCs. The source is a man aged 50 or older in good health and CMV-seronegative. CDR3 sequence: CAAIPGRGQGNTEAFF. The nucleotides are TGTGCCGCTATTCCGGGCAGGGGGCAGGGGAACACTGAAGCTTTCTTT.